These T cell receptor beta chains were read from a single sample in a study of blood T cell repertoires in COVID-19. TCRdb's table, derived via immunoSEQ multiplex PCR, lists solely in-frame clones and lacks some. The sample includes about 190,000 clones, around 85% of them seen just once. The sequenced sample was PBMCs or T cells enriched from blood (not recorded which). Receptors were obtained from a woman aged 25-40 years who had recovered from COVID-19. Each CDR3 is given with its conserved first and last residue. D genes are given only for firm matches. Not every row has a clone size; where given, it reads once, few, many or a size class.

clone size: .; J gene: TRBJ1-3; CDR3 length: 16; D gene: TRBD1; V gene: TRBV5-1; CDR3 protein: CASSLAGTGQGNTIYF; CDR3 DNA: TGCGCCAGCAGCTTGGCCGGGACAGGGCAAGGAAACACCATATATTTT
clone size: .; J gene: TRBJ2-1; CDR3 length: 14; D gene: TRBD2; V gene: TRBV7-3; CDR3 protein: CASSPSGAYNEQFF; CDR3 DNA: TGTGCCAGCAGCCCTAGCGGAGCCTACAATGAGCAGTTCTTC
clone size: once; J gene: TRBJ2-3; CDR3 length: 17; D gene: TRBD2; V gene: TRBV10-3; CDR3 protein: CAISDTGTRDIPDTQYF; CDR3 DNA: TGTGCCATCAGTGACACCGGGACTAGGGATATCCCAGATACGCAGTATTTT
clone size: once; J gene: TRBJ1-2; CDR3 length: 14; D gene: .; V gene: TRBV4-1; CDR3 protein: CASSPPGQSYGYTF; CDR3 DNA: TGCGCCAGCAGCCCGCCGGGACAAAGTTATGGCTACACCTTC
clone size: .; J gene: TRBJ2-7; CDR3 length: 17; D gene: TRBD2; V gene: TRBV7-8; CDR3 protein: CASSPPGLAGDNYEQYF; CDR3 DNA: TGTGCCAGCAGCCCACCCGGGTTAGCGGGAGATAACTACGAGCAGTACTTC
clone size: .; J gene: TRBJ1-3; CDR3 length: 16; D gene: .; V gene: TRBV7-9; CDR3 protein: CASSFASGPGGNTIYF; CDR3 DNA: TGTGCCAGCAGCTTCGCATCAGGGCCAGGGGGAAACACCATATATTTT
clone size: .; J gene: TRBJ1-3; CDR3 length: 15; D gene: .; V gene: TRBV6-6; CDR3 protein: CASSAGGSGGNTIYF; CDR3 DNA: TGTGCCAGCAGCGCCGGGGGGTCTGGAGGAAACACCATATATTTT
clone size: .; J gene: TRBJ2-1; CDR3 length: 15; D gene: .; V gene: TRBV5-6; CDR3 protein: CASSLITGKFNEQFF; CDR3 DNA: TGTGCCAGCAGCCTGATAACCGGGAAATTCAATGAGCAGTTCTTC
clone size: .; J gene: TRBJ1-4; CDR3 length: 14; D gene: .; V gene: TRBV27; CDR3 protein: CASSFQGVGEKLFF; CDR3 DNA: TGTGCCAGCAGTTTTCAGGGTGTGGGTGAAAAACTGTTTTTT
clone size: .; J gene: TRBJ1-2; CDR3 length: 14; D gene: .; V gene: TRBV28; CDR3 protein: CASSLSGVGNGYTF; CDR3 DNA: TGTGCCAGCAGTTTATCAGGGGTCGGTAATGGCTACACCTTC
clone size: .; J gene: TRBJ2-1; CDR3 length: 13; D gene: TRBD1; V gene: TRBV28; CDR3 protein: CATSTGLGNEQFF; CDR3 DNA: TGTGCCACTTCGACAGGGCTGGGAAATGAGCAGTTCTTC
clone size: few; J gene: TRBJ1-2; CDR3 length: 13; D gene: .; V gene: TRBV2; CDR3 protein: CASFRRFDYGYTF; CDR3 DNA: TGTGCAAGCTTCCGGAGGTTCGACTATGGCTACACCTTC
clone size: once; J gene: TRBJ1-4; CDR3 length: 15; D gene: TRBD1; V gene: TRBV2; CDR3 protein: CASSEVDRGDEKLFF; CDR3 DNA: TGTGCCAGCAGTGAAGTCGACAGGGGAGATGAAAAACTGTTTTTT
clone size: few; J gene: TRBJ1-1; CDR3 length: 13; D gene: .; V gene: TRBV24-1; CDR3 protein: CATTRSGNTEAFF; CDR3 DNA: TGTGCCACCACGCGGAGCGGGAACACTGAAGCTTTCTTT
clone size: .; J gene: TRBJ1-6; CDR3 length: 15; D gene: TRBD1; V gene: TRBV10-3; CDR3 protein: CAIRDIGTGSPPLHF; CDR3 DNA: TGTGCCATCAGGGACATAGGGACAGGGAGTCCACCCCTCCACTTT
clone size: .; J gene: TRBJ2-7; CDR3 length: 13; D gene: TRBD1; V gene: TRBV30; CDR3 protein: CAWTRQGAGEQYF; CDR3 DNA: TGTGCCTGGACCCGACAGGGGGCGGGCGAGCAGTACTTC
clone size: .; J gene: TRBJ1-2; CDR3 length: 13; D gene: .; V gene: TRBV27; CDR3 protein: CASSLDRFGGYTF; CDR3 DNA: TGTGCCAGCAGTTTAGACCGATTCGGGGGCTACACCTTC
clone size: .; J gene: TRBJ2-3; CDR3 length: 12; D gene: .; V gene: TRBV12-3/TRBV12-4; CDR3 protein: CATNRATDTQYF; CDR3 DNA: TGTGCCACCAACAGGGCCACAGATACGCAGTATTTT
clone size: .; J gene: TRBJ2-3; CDR3 length: 16; D gene: .; V gene: TRBV5-1; CDR3 protein: CASSLGGRGSTDTQYF; CDR3 DNA: TGCGCCAGCAGCTTGGGGGGCAGGGGAAGCACAGATACGCAGTATTTT
clone size: .; J gene: TRBJ1-1; CDR3 length: 14; D gene: TRBD1; V gene: TRBV6-5; CDR3 protein: CASSSGTVRTEAFF; CDR3 DNA: TGTGCCAGCAGCTCCGGGACAGTTCGAACTGAAGCTTTCTTT
clone size: .; J gene: TRBJ2-7; CDR3 length: 12; D gene: TRBD1; V gene: TRBV5-8; CDR3 protein: CASSSDRGEQYF; CDR3 DNA: TGTGCCAGCAGCTCTGACAGGGGCGAGCAGTACTTC
clone size: .; J gene: TRBJ1-1; CDR3 length: 17; D gene: .; V gene: TRBV7-6; CDR3 protein: CASSLGYQGRRNTEAFF; CDR3 DNA: TGTGCCAGCAGCTTAGGCTATCAGGGGCGCAGGAACACTGAAGCTTTCTTT
clone size: .; J gene: TRBJ1-4; CDR3 length: 14; D gene: .; V gene: TRBV7-9; CDR3 protein: CASSLDRLAGKLFF; CDR3 DNA: TGTGCCAGCAGCTTAGACCGGCTTGCGGGAAAACTGTTTTTT
clone size: .; J gene: TRBJ1-1; CDR3 length: 15; D gene: .; V gene: TRBV9; CDR3 protein: CASSVDQGLNTEAFF; CDR3 DNA: TGTGCCAGCAGCGTAGACCAGGGTTTGAACACTGAAGCTTTCTTT
clone size: .; J gene: TRBJ1-1; CDR3 length: 15; D gene: TRBD1; V gene: TRBV19; CDR3 protein: CASSGGQGTNTEAFF; CDR3 DNA: TGTGCCAGTAGTGGTGGACAGGGGACGAACACTGAAGCTTTCTTT
clone size: .; J gene: TRBJ1-2; CDR3 length: 19; D gene: .; V gene: TRBV5-1; CDR3 protein: CASSLGSGGTSGRGYGYTF; CDR3 DNA: TGCGCCAGCAGCTTGGGTAGCGGGGGGACATCCGGACGGGGCTATGGCTACACCTTC
clone size: .; J gene: TRBJ2-3; CDR3 length: 21; D gene: .; V gene: TRBV2; CDR3 protein: CASRPKPPPLPLSEERDTQYF; CDR3 DNA: TGTGCCAGCAGACCCAAGCCCCCCCCTCTCCCTCTAAGCGAGGAAAGAGATACGCAGTATTTT
clone size: .; J gene: TRBJ1-3; CDR3 length: 14; D gene: .; V gene: TRBV5-1; CDR3 protein: CASSLDMIGNTIYF; CDR3 DNA: TGCGCCAGCAGCTTGGACATGATTGGAAACACCATATATTTT
clone size: once; J gene: TRBJ2-1; CDR3 length: 18; D gene: .; V gene: TRBV27; CDR3 protein: CASSLFASSLSSYNEQFF; CDR3 DNA: TGTGCCAGCAGTTTATTTGCTAGCAGCCTGAGCTCCTACAATGAGCAGTTCTTC
clone size: .; J gene: TRBJ1-1; CDR3 length: 17; D gene: .; V gene: TRBV11-2; CDR3 protein: CASSTRRDTDRSTEAFF; CDR3 DNA: TGTGCCAGCAGCACCCGCCGGGACACAGACCGGAGCACTGAAGCTTTCTTT
clone size: .; J gene: TRBJ2-1; CDR3 length: 14; D gene: .; V gene: TRBV29-1; CDR3 protein: CSVGYRSSYNEQFF; CDR3 DNA: TGCAGCGTTGGGTACAGAAGCTCCTACAATGAGCAGTTCTTC
clone size: .; J gene: TRBJ2-7; CDR3 length: 12; D gene: .; V gene: TRBV24-1; CDR3 protein: CATSDRNGEQYF; CDR3 DNA: TGTGCCACCAGTGATAGAAACGGCGAGCAGTACTTC
clone size: once; J gene: TRBJ2-3; CDR3 length: 13; D gene: TRBD1; V gene: TRBV5-4; CDR3 protein: CASSPTGEDTQYF; CDR3 DNA: TGTGCCAGCAGCCCAACAGGGGAAGATACGCAGTATTTT
clone size: .; J gene: TRBJ1-1; CDR3 length: 15; D gene: .; V gene: TRBV30; CDR3 protein: CAWIVRRGFKTEAFF; CDR3 DNA: TGTGCCTGGATAGTACGGAGAGGGTTCAAGACTGAAGCTTTCTTT
clone size: .; J gene: TRBJ2-5; CDR3 length: 14; D gene: .; V gene: TRBV27; CDR3 protein: CASSISGVWETQYF; CDR3 DNA: TGTGCCAGCAGTATATCAGGGGTTTGGGAGACCCAGTACTTC
clone size: .; J gene: TRBJ2-1; CDR3 length: 15; D gene: .; V gene: TRBV9; CDR3 protein: CASSVGGGAYNEQFF; CDR3 DNA: TGTGCCAGCAGCGTAGGAGGCGGAGCCTACAATGAGCAGTTCTTC
clone size: .; J gene: TRBJ1-4; CDR3 length: 14; D gene: TRBD1; V gene: TRBV6-5; CDR3 protein: CASSYSGTVEKLFF; CDR3 DNA: TGTGCCAGCAGTTATTCCGGGACAGTTGAAAAACTGTTTTTT
clone size: .; J gene: TRBJ1-3; CDR3 length: 15; D gene: .; V gene: TRBV5-1; CDR3 protein: CASSLDRASGNTIYF; CDR3 DNA: TGCGCCAGCAGCTTGGACAGGGCCTCTGGAAACACCATATATTTT
clone size: .; J gene: TRBJ2-5; CDR3 length: 14; D gene: TRBD2; V gene: TRBV9; CDR3 protein: CASSGGLALETQYF; CDR3 DNA: TGTGCCAGCAGCGGGGGACTAGCGCTGGAGACCCAGTACTTC
clone size: .; J gene: TRBJ2-3; CDR3 length: 19; D gene: TRBD2; V gene: TRBV5-1; CDR3 protein: CASSLAGGLAGGSTDTQYF; CDR3 DNA: TGCGCCAGCAGCTTGGCCGGAGGACTAGCGGGGGGGAGCACAGATACGCAGTATTTT
clone size: once; J gene: TRBJ2-1; CDR3 length: 13; D gene: TRBD1; V gene: TRBV10-3; CDR3 protein: CAITGGARNEQFF; CDR3 DNA: TGTGCCATCACAGGGGGAGCAAGAAACGAGCAGTTCTTC
clone size: .; J gene: TRBJ2-1; CDR3 length: 15; D gene: TRBD1; V gene: TRBV18; CDR3 protein: CASSPPGDRDNEQFF; CDR3 DNA: TGTGCCAGCTCACCACCGGGGGACAGGGACAATGAGCAGTTCTTC
clone size: .; J gene: TRBJ1-2; CDR3 length: 15; D gene: TRBD1; V gene: TRBV6-5; CDR3 protein: CASSWNRGPIYGYTF; CDR3 DNA: TGTGCCAGCAGCTGGAACAGGGGACCAATCTATGGCTACACCTTC
clone size: few; J gene: TRBJ1-1; CDR3 length: 13; D gene: TRBD1; V gene: TRBV19; CDR3 protein: CASRPDRGAEAFF; CDR3 DNA: TGTGCCAGTAGGCCTGACAGGGGGGCTGAAGCTTTCTTT
clone size: .; J gene: TRBJ1-5; CDR3 length: 15; D gene: .; V gene: TRBV9; CDR3 protein: CASSLGGNSNQPQHF; CDR3 DNA: TGTGCCAGCAGCTTAGGAGGTAATAGCAATCAGCCCCAGCATTTT
clone size: .; J gene: TRBJ2-1; CDR3 length: 20; D gene: TRBD2; V gene: TRBV7-8; CDR3 protein: CASSRHRTSGSSSSYNEQFF; CDR3 DNA: TGTGCCAGCAGCCGACACCGGACTAGCGGGTCCTCTAGCTCCTACAATGAGCAGTTCTTC
clone size: .; J gene: TRBJ2-3; CDR3 length: 14; D gene: TRBD1; V gene: TRBV5-4; CDR3 protein: CASQGQAFTDTQYF; CDR3 DNA: TGTGCCAGCCAAGGACAGGCTTTCACAGATACGCAGTATTTT
clone size: .; J gene: TRBJ1-3; CDR3 length: 15; D gene: .; V gene: TRBV6-5; CDR3 protein: CASSSAGLRGNTIYF; CDR3 DNA: TGTGCCAGCAGTTCAGCGGGCCTAAGGGGAAACACCATATATTTT
clone size: .; J gene: TRBJ2-2; CDR3 length: 17; D gene: .; V gene: TRBV5-4; CDR3 protein: CASSLEVQGANTGELFF; CDR3 DNA: TGTGCCAGCAGCTTGGAAGTCCAGGGCGCGAACACCGGGGAGCTGTTTTTT
clone size: .; J gene: TRBJ1-1; CDR3 length: 13; D gene: TRBD1; V gene: TRBV5-1; CDR3 protein: CASRGRGLDEAFF; CDR3 DNA: TGCGCCAGCAGGGGCAGGGGGCTTGATGAAGCTTTCTTT
clone size: once; J gene: TRBJ2-3; CDR3 length: 13; D gene: .; V gene: TRBV7-2; CDR3 protein: CASRRGQTDTQYF; CDR3 DNA: TGTGCCAGCAGGCGGGGGCAGACAGATACGCAGTATTTT
clone size: .; J gene: TRBJ1-2; CDR3 length: 13; D gene: .; V gene: TRBV3-1/TRBV3-2; CDR3 protein: CASSRRQDYGYTF; CDR3 DNA: TGTGCCAGCAGCCGAAGACAGGACTATGGCTACACCTTC
clone size: .; J gene: TRBJ2-5; CDR3 length: 12; D gene: TRBD1; V gene: TRBV12-5; CDR3 protein: CASRDSRETQYF; CDR3 DNA: TGTGCTAGCCGGGACAGCCGAGAGACCCAGTACTTC
clone size: .; J gene: TRBJ2-1; CDR3 length: 11; D gene: TRBD1; V gene: TRBV29-1; CDR3 protein: CSVHSGQRWIF; CDR3 DNA: TGCAGCGTACACTCGGGACAGAGGTGGATCTTC
clone size: .; J gene: TRBJ2-1; CDR3 length: 16; D gene: TRBD2; V gene: TRBV30; CDR3 protein: CAWSPKTSGAYNEQFF; CDR3 DNA: TGTGCCTGGAGTCCGAAAACTAGCGGAGCCTACAATGAGCAGTTCTTC
clone size: many; J gene: TRBJ1-3; CDR3 length: 19; D gene: TRBD1; V gene: TRBV5-1; CDR3 protein: CASSLLQGAFTGSGNTIYF; CDR3 DNA: TGCGCCAGCAGCTTGCTCCAGGGGGCTTTTACCGGCTCTGGAAACACCATATATTTT
clone size: .; J gene: TRBJ2-7; CDR3 length: 14; D gene: TRBD2; V gene: TRBV2; CDR3 protein: CASSEPSGNYEQYF; CDR3 DNA: TGTGCCAGCAGTGAGCCTAGCGGGAACTACGAGCAGTACTTC
clone size: .; J gene: TRBJ1-5; CDR3 length: 13; D gene: .; V gene: TRBV7-9; CDR3 protein: CASSPQGGQPQHF; CDR3 DNA: TGTGCCAGCAGCCCCCAGGGTGGTCAGCCCCAGCATTTT
clone size: .; J gene: TRBJ2-2; CDR3 length: 17; D gene: TRBD2; V gene: TRBV4-2; CDR3 protein: CASSHEGTSGYTGELFF; CDR3 DNA: TGTGCCAGCAGCCATGAGGGGACTAGCGGGTACACCGGGGAGCTGTTTTTT